This T cell receptor beta chain was identified during a study of immune evolution from preneoplasia to lung adenocarcinoma. General observations from the study: Clonality was highest in normal lung, lower in later-stage lesions apparently.

Only in-frame clones appear in the TCRdb table, and some are missing; sequencing was by immunoSEQ multiplex PCR. The table has thousands of clones, over 75% seen once. Patients had resection in Japan or China between 2014 and 2017. Germline-derived CDR1 and CDR2 are MGHRA and YSYEKL. CDR3 length equals 16 residues. V was pared by 4 bases and J by 5 bases, with 10 bases of the junction left unmatched. On this clone itself: What it binds is unknown.

This TCR derives from a person between 65 and 80 years old with lung adenocarcinoma. Sequenced sample: FFPE minimally invasive lung adenocarcinoma tissue. The chain links TRBV4-1 to TRBJ1-4; 7 nucleotides agree with TRBD1. CDR3 region: CASSLEDRPENEKLFF. The CDR3 DNA reads as TGCGCCAGCAGCCTAGAGGACAGGCCCGAGAATGAAAAACTGTTTTTT.